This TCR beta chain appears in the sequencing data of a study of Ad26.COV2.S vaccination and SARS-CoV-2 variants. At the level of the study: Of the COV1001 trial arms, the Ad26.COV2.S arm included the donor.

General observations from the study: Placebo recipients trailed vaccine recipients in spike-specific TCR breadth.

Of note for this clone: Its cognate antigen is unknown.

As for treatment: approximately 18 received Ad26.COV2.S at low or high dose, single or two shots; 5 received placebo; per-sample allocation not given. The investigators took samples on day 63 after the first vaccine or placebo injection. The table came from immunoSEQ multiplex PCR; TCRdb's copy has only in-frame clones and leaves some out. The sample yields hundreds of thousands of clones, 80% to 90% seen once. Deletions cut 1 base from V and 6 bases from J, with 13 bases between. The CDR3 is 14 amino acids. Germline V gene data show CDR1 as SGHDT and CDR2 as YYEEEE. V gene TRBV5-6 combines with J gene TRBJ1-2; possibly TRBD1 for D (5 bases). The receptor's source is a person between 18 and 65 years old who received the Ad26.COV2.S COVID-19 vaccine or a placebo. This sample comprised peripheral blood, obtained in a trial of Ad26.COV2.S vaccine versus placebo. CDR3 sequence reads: CASSLPSGWDGYTF. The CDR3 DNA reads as TGTGCCAGCAGCTTGCCCTCAGGGTGGGATGGCTACACCTTC.